A single sample gave rise to the 8 T cell receptor beta chains below, sequenced in a study of CD8 T cells in ankylosing spondylitis. TCRdb analysed the 5' RACE reads with MiXCR anew, one entry per CDR3 protein. The data show 200,000 to 300,000 distinct CDR3 sequences, with about 10% seen just once and around 3% held by the top ten. The sequenced sample was blood, either unsorted or a sorted T cell fraction (not recorded which). The receptors here all came from a male donor with ankylosing spondylitis or in good health (not recorded which).

This clonotype was detected ten times or more. The junction departs from the called germline gene at one end, perhaps through a read error. This chain links TRBV20-1 with TRBJ1-1; 7 bases are a match to TRBD1. The germline V gene has CDR1 DFQATT and CDR2 SNEGSKA (reference sequence). There are 14 residues in the CDR3. As DNA, the CDR3 is TGCAGTGCTCGAGACGGACAGGCGAACACTGAAGCTTTCTTT. Its translation: CSARDGQANTEAFF.

This clonotype was observed a few times. The CDR3 here is CASSSTGTAYGYTF. CDR3 in DNA: TGTGCCAGCAGCTCCACCGGGACAGCTTATGGCTACACCTTC. The chain uses TRBV7-2 and TRBJ1-2; TRBD1 aligns across 7 bases. There are 14 residues in the CDR3. Unmatched junction bases numbered 7, after V lost 4 bases and J lost 5 bases. Germline V gene lookup returns CDR1 SGHTA and CDR2 FQGNSA.

This clonotype has a count of ten or more. The chain uses TRBV6-2 or TRBV6-3 and TRBJ2-3, with D perhaps TRBD2 (5 bases). The CDR3 runs 13 residues. Germline lookup yields CDR1 MNHEY and CDR2 SVGEGT. V gave up 4 bases and J gave up 6 bases, with 11 bases separating them. CDR3 nucleotides: TGTGCCAGCAGTTCCACAGCGGTTGATACGCAGTATTTT. It is translated as CASSSTAVDTQYF.

This clonotype was recorded many times. The V and J genes are TRBV12-3 or TRBV12-4 and TRBJ2-2; 12 positions match TRBD2. The V gene end was trimmed by 7 bases and the J gene end by 7 bases; junction bases not matched to a gene: 10. The CDR3 consists of 16 residues. CDR3 nucleotide sequence: TGTGCCAGCACTAGACTAGCGGGAGAAGCGGGCGGGGAGCTGTTTTTT. This translates into CASTRLAGEAGGELFF.

Ten or more counts support this clonotype. The V call is TRBV11-2, the J call TRBJ2-4; D gene ambiguous. The CDR3 loop spans 13 amino acids. The germline V gene encodes CDR1 SGHAT and CDR2 FQNNGV. Trimming took 3 bases from V and 2 from J, leaving 5 bases between them. DNA for the CDR3: TGTGCCAGCAGCTTGCCGTCCAAAAACATTCAGTACTTC. Its protein is CASSLPSKNIQYF.

This clonotype was seen ten or more times. The chain recombines TRBV19 with TRBJ1-6; 8 bases agree with TRBD1. The CDR3 has 17 amino acids. CDR1 and CDR2 from the germline V gene are LNHDA and SQIVND (reference sequence). J gave up 7 bases and V 3 bases, and 11 bases lay outside the gene matches. The CDR3 sequence: CASSILPRTGPNSPLHF. The CDR3 nucleotides read TGTGCCAGTAGTATTCTTCCGCGGACAGGGCCCAATTCACCCCTCCACTTT.

Ten or more counts support this clonotype. The rearrangement links TRBV12-3 or TRBV12-4 to TRBJ1-1, with D hard to call. The CDR3 sequence is 13 residues long. Trimming stripped 7 bases from V and 4 bases from J, with 13 bases between. The CDR3 sequence is CASKTAAATEAFF. The CDR3 bases are TGTGCCAGCAAAACGGCAGCAGCCACTGAAGCTTTCTTT.

The chain has TRBV19 and TRBJ2-1; TRBD1 agrees at 7 bases. The CDR3 contains 17 residues. Germline lookup yields CDR1 LNHDA and CDR2 SQIVND (reference sequence). The J segment lost 0 bases and the V segment lost 6 bases, leaving 11 bases of the junction unmatched. This chain's CDR3 is CASSTSDRASSYNEQFF. CDR3 sequence (DNA): TGTGCCAGTAGCACCTCCGACAGGGCTAGCTCCTACAATGAGCAGTTCTTC.